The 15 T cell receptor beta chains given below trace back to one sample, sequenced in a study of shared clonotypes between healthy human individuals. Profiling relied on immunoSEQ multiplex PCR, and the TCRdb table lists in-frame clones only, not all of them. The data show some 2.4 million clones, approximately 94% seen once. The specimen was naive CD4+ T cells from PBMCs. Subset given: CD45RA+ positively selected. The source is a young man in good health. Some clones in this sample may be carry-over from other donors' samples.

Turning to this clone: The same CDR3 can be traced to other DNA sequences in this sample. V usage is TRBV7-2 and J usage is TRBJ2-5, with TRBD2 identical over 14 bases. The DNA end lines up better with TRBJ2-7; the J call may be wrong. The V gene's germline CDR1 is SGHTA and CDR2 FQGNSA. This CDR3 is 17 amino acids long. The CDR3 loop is CASSLAGLAGDPYEQYF. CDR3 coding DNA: TGTGCCAGCAGCTTAGCGGGACTAGCGGGAGACCCCTACGAGCAGTACTTC.

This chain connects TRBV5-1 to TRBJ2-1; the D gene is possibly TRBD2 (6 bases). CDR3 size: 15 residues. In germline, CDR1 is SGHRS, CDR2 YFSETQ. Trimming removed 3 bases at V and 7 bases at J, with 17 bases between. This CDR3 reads CASSSTPLASNEQFF. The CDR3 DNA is TGCGCCAGCAGCTCTACACCCCTAGCGAGTAATGAGCAGTTCTTC.

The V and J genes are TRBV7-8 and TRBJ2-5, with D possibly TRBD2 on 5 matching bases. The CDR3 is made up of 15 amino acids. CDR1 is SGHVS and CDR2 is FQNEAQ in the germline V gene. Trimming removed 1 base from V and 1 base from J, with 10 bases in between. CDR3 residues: CASSLVGEIQETQYF. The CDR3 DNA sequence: TGTGCCAGCAGCTTAGTCGGGGAAATCCAAGAGACCCAGTACTTC.

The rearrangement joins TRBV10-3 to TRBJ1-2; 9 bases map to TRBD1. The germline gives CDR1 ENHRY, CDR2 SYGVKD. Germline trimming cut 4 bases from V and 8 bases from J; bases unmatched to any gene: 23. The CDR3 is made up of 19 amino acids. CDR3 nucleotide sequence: TGTGCCATCAGTGGGATAACATCCCGGGACAGGGACTCCTCTGAGGGCTACACCTTC. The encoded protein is CAISGITSRDRDSSEGYTF.

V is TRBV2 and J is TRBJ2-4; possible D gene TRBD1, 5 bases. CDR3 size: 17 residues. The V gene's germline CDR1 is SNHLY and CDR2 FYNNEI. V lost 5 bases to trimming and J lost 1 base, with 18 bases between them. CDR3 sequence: CASSTLRVYEAKNIQYF. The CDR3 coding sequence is TGTGCCAGCAGTACTCTCAGGGTTTACGAGGCCAAAAACATTCAGTACTTC.

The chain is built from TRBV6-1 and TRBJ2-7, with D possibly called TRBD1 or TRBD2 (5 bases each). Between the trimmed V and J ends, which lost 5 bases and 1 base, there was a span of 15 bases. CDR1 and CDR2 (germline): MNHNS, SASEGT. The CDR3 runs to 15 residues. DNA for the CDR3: TGTGCCAGCAGTCCCCGGGGCGGGCTATCCTACGAGCAGTACTTC. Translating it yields CASSPRGGLSYEQYF.

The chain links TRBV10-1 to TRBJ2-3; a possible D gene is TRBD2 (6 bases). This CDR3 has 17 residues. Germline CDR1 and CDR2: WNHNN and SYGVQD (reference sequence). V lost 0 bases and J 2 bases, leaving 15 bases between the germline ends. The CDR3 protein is CASSESWTGGHTDTQYF. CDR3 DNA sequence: TGCGCCAGCAGTGAGTCGTGGACCGGAGGGCACACAGATACGCAGTATTTT.

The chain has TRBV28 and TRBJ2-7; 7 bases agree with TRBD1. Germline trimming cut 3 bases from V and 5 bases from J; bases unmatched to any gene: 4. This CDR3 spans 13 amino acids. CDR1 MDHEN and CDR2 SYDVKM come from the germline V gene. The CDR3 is CASSLGQFDEQYF. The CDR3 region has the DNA TGTGCCAGCAGTTTGGGACAGTTCGACGAGCAGTACTTC.

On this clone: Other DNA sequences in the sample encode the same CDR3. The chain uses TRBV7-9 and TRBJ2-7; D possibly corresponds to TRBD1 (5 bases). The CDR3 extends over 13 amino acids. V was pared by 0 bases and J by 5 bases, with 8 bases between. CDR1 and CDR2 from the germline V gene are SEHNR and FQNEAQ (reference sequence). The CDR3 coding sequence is TGTGCCAGCAGCTTAGCTGGGGCCCACGAGCAGTACTTC. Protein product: CASSLAGAHEQYF.

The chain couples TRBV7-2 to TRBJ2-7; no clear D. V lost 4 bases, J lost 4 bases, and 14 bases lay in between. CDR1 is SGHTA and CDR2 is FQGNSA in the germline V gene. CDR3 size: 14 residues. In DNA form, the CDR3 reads TGTGCCAGCAGCTACTTGGGCCTCGCTTACGAGCAGTACTTC. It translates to CASSYLGLAYEQYF.

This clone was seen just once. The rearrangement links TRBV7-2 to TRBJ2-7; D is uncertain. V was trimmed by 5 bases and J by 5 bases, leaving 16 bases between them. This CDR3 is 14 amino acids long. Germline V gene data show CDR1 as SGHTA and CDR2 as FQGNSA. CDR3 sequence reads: CASSPSLAGHEQYF. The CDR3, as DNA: TGTGCCAGCAGCCCCAGTTTGGCAGGCCACGAGCAGTACTTC.

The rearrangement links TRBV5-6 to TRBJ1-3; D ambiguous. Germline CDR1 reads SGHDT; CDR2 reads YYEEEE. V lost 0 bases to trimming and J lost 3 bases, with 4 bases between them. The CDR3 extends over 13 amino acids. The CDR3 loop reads CASSLGIGNTIYF. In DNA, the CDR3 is TGTGCCAGCAGCTTGGGGATTGGAAACACCATATATTTT. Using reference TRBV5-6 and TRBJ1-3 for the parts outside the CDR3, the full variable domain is DAGVTQSPTHLIKTRGQQVTLRCSPKSGHDTVSWYQQALGQGPQFIFQYYEEEERQRGNFPDRFSGHQFPNYSSELNVNALLLGDSALYLCASSLGIGNTIYFGEGSWLTVV.

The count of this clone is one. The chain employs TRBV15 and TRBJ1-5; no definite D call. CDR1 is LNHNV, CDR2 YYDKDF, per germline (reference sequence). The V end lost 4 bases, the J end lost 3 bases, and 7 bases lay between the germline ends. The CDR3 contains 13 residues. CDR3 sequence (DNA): TGTGCCACCAGCACCTTTGCCAATCAGCCCCAGCATTTT. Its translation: CATSTFANQPQHF.

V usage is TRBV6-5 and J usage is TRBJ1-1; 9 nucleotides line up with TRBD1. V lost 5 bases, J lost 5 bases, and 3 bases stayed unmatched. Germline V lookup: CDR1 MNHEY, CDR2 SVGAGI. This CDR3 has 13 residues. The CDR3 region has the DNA TGTGCCAGCAGTGTAGACAGGGGGACTGAAGCTTTCTTT. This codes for CASSVDRGTEAFF.

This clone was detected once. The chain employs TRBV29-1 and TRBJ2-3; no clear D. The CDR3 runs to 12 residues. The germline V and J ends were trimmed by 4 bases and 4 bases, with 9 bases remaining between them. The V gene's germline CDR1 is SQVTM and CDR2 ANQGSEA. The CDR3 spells CSVALAADTQYF. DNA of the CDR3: TGCAGCGTTGCCTTAGCAGCAGATACGCAGTATTTT.